This is a list of T cell receptor beta chains from one sample in a study of cytomegalovirus exposure and HLA in healthy donors. This table comes from immunoSEQ multiplex PCR, and its TCRdb copy is limited to in-frame clones, with some not included. The repertoire holds about 160,000 clones, with around 75% as singletons. Sequenced: PBMCs. These receptors all come from a female donor in good health and CMV-seronegative. CDR3s include the opening cysteine and the closing phenylalanine or tryptophan. Fields, in order: CDR3 DNA, CDR3 protein, clone size, D gene, J gene, V gene. The D gene is left open where the match is weak. A row's size may be missing; if present it is once, few, many or a size class.

TGTGCCAGCAGCGTCACAGGGTTGCAAGAGACCCAGTACTTC | CASSVTGLQETQYF | few | NA | TRBJ2-5 | TRBV9
TGTGCCAGCAGCAAAGAGTCCGTGGCCCCTTTT | CASSKESVAPF | NA | NA | TRBJ1-5 | TRBV21-1
TGTGCCAGCAGTTCAACAGGGGGCCGGACTGAAGCTTTCTTT | CASSSTGGRTEAFF | few | TRBD1 | TRBJ1-1 | TRBV27
TGTGCCACCCTGAGCATGGGAGGGATAGCGTATTTT | CATLSMGGIAYF | NA | NA | TRBJ1-3 | TRBV25-1
TGTGCCAGCACCGAGGTGGCGGGGGAGGGGAATGAGCAGTTCTTC | CASTEVAGEGNEQFF | NA | TRBD2 | TRBJ2-1 | TRBV6-6
TGTGCCAGCAGTTCACCGGGACAGGGGACCTACGAGCAGTACTTC | CASSSPGQGTYEQYF | NA | TRBD1 | TRBJ2-7 | TRBV28
TGTGCCAGCAGTTACGGGCAGGGGCTAAACGTCCTGACTTTC | CASSYGQGLNVLTF | NA | NA | TRBJ2-6 | TRBV6-5
TGCAGCGTTGTACCTAACGTCGGGAGGGGAGGCTACGAGCAGTACTTC | CSVVPNVGRGGYEQYF | NA | TRBD2 | TRBJ2-7 | TRBV29-1
TGTGCCTGGAGTGTAGGGAGGGAAAGGGGTAGTCAGTACTTC | CAWSVGRERGSQYF | few | TRBD2 | TRBJ2-5 | TRBV30
TGTGCCAGTAGTACCGACAGGGGGGTTCGTGAGCAGTTCTTC | CASSTDRGVREQFF | NA | TRBD1 | TRBJ2-1 | TRBV19
TGCGCCAGCAGCCAAGATCCCCTAGCGGGGTCCACAGATACGCAGTATTTT | CASSQDPLAGSTDTQYF | few | TRBD2 | TRBJ2-3 | TRBV4-3
TGTGCCAGCAGCTCCAGGGTATTCGGGGAGACCCAGTACTTC | CASSSRVFGETQYF | NA | NA | TRBJ2-5 | TRBV7-8
TGTGCCAGCAGCTTACGAAAGCGGGCCGGAGATACGCAGTATTTT | CASSLRKRAGDTQYF | NA | NA | TRBJ2-3 | TRBV7-9
TGTGCCAGCAGCCGCGCGGTGGGTCAGCCCCAGCATTTT | CASSRAVGQPQHF | few | NA | TRBJ1-5 | TRBV5-8
TGTTCCAGCAGCTTAGCACCCGGGACTAGTCCGTACTTC | CSSSLAPGTSPYF | NA | TRBD2 | TRBJ2-7 | TRBV7-9
TGCGCCAGCAGCCCGGACGGGAGAGTCTATGGCTACACCTTC | CASSPDGRVYGYTF | NA | NA | TRBJ1-2 | TRBV4-1
TGCGCCAGCAGCCCTGAGACAGCCACAGATACGCAGTATTTT | CASSPETATDTQYF | few | NA | TRBJ2-3 | TRBV4-3
TGTGCCAGTAGCTGGATGCTACAGGGGCCACGCAATCAGCCCCAGCATTTT | CASSWMLQGPRNQPQHF | few | TRBD1 | TRBJ1-5 | TRBV19
TGTGCCAGCAGCGTAGGGCTAAGAGGGGGCTACAATGAGCAGTTCTTC | CASSVGLRGGYNEQFF | NA | NA | TRBJ2-1 | TRBV9
TGTGCCAGCAGCCAGCGGGGGTCAGGCACCATATATTTT | CASSQRGSGTIYF | NA | NA | TRBJ1-3 | TRBV7-2
TGTGCCAGCCTTCTAGCGGGAGTCGGGGAGCTGTTTTTT | CASLLAGVGELFF | NA | TRBD2 | TRBJ2-2 | TRBV2
TGTGCCAGCAGCTCTACGGTGGGTACCCGCTCTGGGGCCAACGGCCTGACTTTC | CASSSTVGTRSGANGLTF | once | NA | TRBJ2-6 | TRBV7-3